This T cell receptor (beta chain) was captured by sequencing in a study of Tregs in tolerant kidney transplant recipients. Study details: Related graft donors supplied nonmyeloablative bone marrow transplants, and mixed chimerism was transient. Overall study findings and caveats: Changing PCR primers prevented nucleotide comparison between some patients' samples.

After removal of 6 bases from V and 8 bases from J, the junction contained 10 bases not matched to a gene. Germline V gene sequence: CDR1 KGHSH, CDR2 LQKENI. The CDR3 sequence is 14 residues long. A remark on this clone: The target antigen is unknown.

The table came from immunoSEQ multiplex PCR; TCRdb's copy has only in-frame clones and leaves some out. The sample consists of 60,000 to 75,000 clones, 70% to 90% of them appearing once. This sequence originates from a human donor who received a combined kidney and bone marrow transplant. The chain uses TRBV18 and TRBJ2-3; TRBD1 matches 8 bases. The starting material was Tregs from blood, obtained before the transplant. The CDR3 sequence is CASSPGQGWGTQYF. CDR3 nucleotide sequence: TGTGCCAGCTCCCCAGGACAGGGTTGGGGTACGCAGTATTTT.